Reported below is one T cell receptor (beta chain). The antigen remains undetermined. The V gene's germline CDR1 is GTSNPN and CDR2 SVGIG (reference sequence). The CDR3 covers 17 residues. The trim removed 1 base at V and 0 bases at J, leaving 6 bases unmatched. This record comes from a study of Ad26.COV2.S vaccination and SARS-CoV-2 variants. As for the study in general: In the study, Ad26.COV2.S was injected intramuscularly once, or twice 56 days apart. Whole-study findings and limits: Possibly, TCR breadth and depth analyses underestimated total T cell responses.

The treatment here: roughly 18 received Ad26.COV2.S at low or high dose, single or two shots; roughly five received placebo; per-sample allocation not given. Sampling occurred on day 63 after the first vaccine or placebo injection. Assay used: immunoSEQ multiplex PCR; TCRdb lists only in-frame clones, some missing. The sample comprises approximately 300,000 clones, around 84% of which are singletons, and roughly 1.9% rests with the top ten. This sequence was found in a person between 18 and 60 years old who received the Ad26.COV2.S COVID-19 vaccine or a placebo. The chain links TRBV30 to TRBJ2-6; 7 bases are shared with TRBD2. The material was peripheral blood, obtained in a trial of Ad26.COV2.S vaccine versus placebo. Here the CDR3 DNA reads TGTGCCTGGAGTGCCCCGGGGGGTGGCTCTGGGGCCAACGTCCTGACTTTC. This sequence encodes CAWSAPGGGSGANVLTF.